A selection of T cell receptor beta chains follows, all from one sample in a study of blood T cell repertoires in COVID-19. Repertoires were generated with immunoSEQ multiplex PCR, while TCRdb's copy carries only in-frame clones and drops some. The sample comprises more than 150,000 clones, around 80% of which are singletons, and approximately 3% rests with the top ten. The sequencing input was peripheral blood. Receptor source: an elderly woman with active or convalescent COVID-19. CDR3s include the opening cysteine and the closing phenylalanine or tryptophan. D genes are given only for firm matches. Size tells how often a clone was seen (once, few, many) or the class of an expanded clone, and some rows leave it out.

TRBJ2-3	TRBV2	NA	once	CASSGRGPTDTQYF	TGTGCCAGCAGTGGGAGGGGGCCCACAGATACGCAGTATTTT
TRBJ1-5	TRBV19	NA	NA	CASSIFRGGSNQPQHF	TGTGCCAGTAGTATTTTCCGTGGCGGTAGCAATCAGCCCCAGCATTTT
TRBJ2-3	TRBV12-2	NA	NA	CASRSISGVSTDTQYF	TGTGCAAGTCGCTCCATCTCCGGGGTTAGCACAGATACGCAGTATTTT
TRBJ2-1	TRBV7-9	NA	NA	CASSLAGVGEQFF	TGTGCCAGCAGCTTAGCAGGGGTGGGTGAGCAGTTCTTC
TRBJ1-3	TRBV28	NA	NA	CASGGPGSGNTIYF	TGTGCCAGTGGGGGCCCTGGCTCTGGAAACACCATATATTTT
TRBJ1-1	TRBV19	NA	few	CASSHARIGNTEAFF	TGTGCCAGTAGCCATGCCAGGATCGGGAACACTGAAGCTTTCTTT
TRBJ1-3	TRBV18	NA	NA	CASSPQRGGLSGNTIYF	TGTGCCAGCTCACCACAAAGGGGAGGGCTCTCTGGAAACACCATATATTTT
TRBJ2-2	TRBV6-2/TRBV6-3	TRBD1	NA	CASSGDRVRRYTNTGELFF	TGTGCCAGCAGTGGAGACAGGGTTCGGCGTTATACTAACACCGGGGAGCTGTTTTTT
TRBJ2-7	TRBV10-3	TRBD1	NA	CAISDLGQGDYEQYF	TGTGCCATCAGTGATCTTGGACAGGGGGACTACGAGCAGTACTTC
TRBJ1-6	TRBV4-2	NA	NA	CASSQELRQENSPLHF	TGTGCCAGCAGCCAGGAACTGAGACAGGAAAATTCACCCCTCCACTTT
TRBJ1-1	TRBV7-9	NA	NA	CASSLPWGGAMNTEAFF	TGTGCCAGCAGCCTCCCGTGGGGGGGGGCTATGAACACTGAAGCTTTCTTT
TRBJ1-1	TRBV15	TRBD1	NA	CATSRLTGVNTEAFF	TGTGCCACCAGCAGACTGACAGGGGTCAACACTGAAGCTTTCTTT
TRBJ2-6	TRBV9	NA	NA	CASSVSQQGRSGANVLTF	TGTGCCAGCAGCGTATCTCAACAGGGACGCTCTGGGGCCAACGTCCTGACTTTC
TRBJ1-1	TRBV6-1	TRBD1	NA	CASSEDRGDTEAFF	TGTGCCAGCAGTGAAGACAGGGGGGACACTGAAGCTTTCTTT
TRBJ2-3	TRBV9	TRBD1	NA	CASSPGTGVIDTQYF	TGTGCCAGCAGCCCCGGGACAGGGGTTATAGATACGCAGTATTTT
TRBJ1-1	TRBV5-1	TRBD1	NA	CASSLGQGREQAFF	TGCGCCAGCAGCTTGGGACAGGGGCGCGAACAAGCTTTCTTT
TRBJ1-6	TRBV28	TRBD1	many	CASSAGQLYSPLHF	TGTGCCAGCAGTGCGGGACAGTTATATTCACCCCTCCACTTT
TRBJ2-5	TRBV12-3/TRBV12-4	NA	NA	CASSSSGRKTQYF	TGTGCCAGCAGTAGTAGCGGCAGGAAGACCCAGTACTTC
TRBJ2-3	TRBV6-5	NA	NA	CASSYGGTSDTQYF	TGTGCCAGCAGTTACGGGGGGACCTCAGATACGCAGTATTTT
TRBJ2-7	TRBV3-1/TRBV3-2	NA	NA	CASGPRTASYEQYF	TGTGCCAGCGGGCCCCGGACAGCCTCCTACGAGCAGTACTTC
TRBJ1-5	TRBV4-1	TRBD1	NA	CASSQTQGVRQPQHF	TGCGCCAGCAGCCAAACCCAGGGGGTTCGGCAGCCCCAGCATTTT
TRBJ1-1	TRBV29-1	NA	NA	CSVRRTATEAFF	TGCAGCGTCAGGAGGACAGCCACTGAAGCTTTCTTT
TRBJ1-1	TRBV28	TRBD1	NA	CASSSPRGTGPEAFF	TGTGCCAGCAGTTCCCCTCGGGGGACAGGGCCTGAAGCTTTCTTT
TRBJ2-7	TRBV5-1	TRBD1	NA	CATRSGTGEGEQYF	TGCGCCACCCGAAGCGGGACAGGGGAGGGCGAGCAGTACTTC
TRBJ1-2	TRBV5-5	TRBD1	once	CASSPGWDSNYGYTF	TGTGCCAGCAGCCCCGGGTGGGACAGCAACTATGGCTACACCTTC
TRBJ1-1	TRBV6-2/TRBV6-3	NA	few	CASSYVALTGEDTEAFF	TGTGCCAGCAGTTACGTTGCCCTGACAGGTGAGGACACTGAAGCTTTCTTT
TRBJ1-1	TRBV7-9	NA	once	CASSFPWGGGNYTEAFF	TGTGCCAGCAGCTTCCCTTGGGGGGGAGGGAACTACACTGAAGCTTTCTTT
TRBJ2-3	TRBV4-2	TRBD2	once	CASSQDPGTSGGDTQYF	TGTGCCAGCAGCCAAGATCCGGGGACTAGCGGGGGGGATACGCAGTATTTT
TRBJ2-6	TRBV18	NA	NA	CASSPPTGTGANVLTF	TGTGCCAGCTCACCACCAACAGGGACCGGGGCCAACGTCCTGACTTTC
TRBJ2-1	TRBV5-6	NA	NA	CASSLDRDWRNEQFF	TGTGCCAGCAGCTTGGATAGGGACTGGCGGAATGAGCAGTTCTTC
TRBJ1-1	TRBV6-6	NA	NA	CASSPAGGMNTEAFF	TGTGCCAGCAGCCCTGCGGGGGGGATGAACACTGAAGCTTTCTTT